This T cell receptor beta chain appears in the sequencing data of a study of T cell responses to AZD1222 COVID-19 vaccine. Whole-study results and caveats: Spike-specific TCR breadth and depth went up after people got two AZD1222 doses. Most donors were white British and more were female, and clonal diversity was possibly underestimated.

For this clone: Its antigen is unknown.

Sequencing was performed with immunoSEQ multiplex PCR; in TCRdb, only in-frame clones are kept and a portion is missing. The profile shows 150,000 to 200,000 clones, 90% to 95% of them singletons. The CDR3 covers 16 residues. Unmatched junction bases numbered 7, after V lost 5 bases and J lost 3 bases. Germline V lookup: CDR1 LGHDT, CDR2 YNNKEL (reference sequence). The receptor was derived from an adult in good health. This sequence joins TRBV3-1 (or the pseudogene TRBV3-2) and TRBJ2-7, with 13 bases matching TRBD2. Here the sequenced sample was peripheral blood, taken on day 0 of AZD1222 vaccination. CDR3 residues: CASSRTSGSRGYEQYF. The CDR3 DNA is TGTGCCAGCAGCAGGACTAGCGGGAGTCGGGGCTACGAGCAGTACTTC.